These 18 T cell receptor beta chains came from one sample sequenced in a study of early T cells in non-severe SARS-CoV-2 infection. TCRdb re-derived calls from the 5' RACE reads in MiXCR, one entry per CDR3 protein. The top ten clones hold 0.92% of a sample with 25,000 to 30,000 distinct CDR3 sequences, 5% to 5.5% of them seen once. Material: whole blood. These receptors came from an adult who was a healthcare worker with PCR-confirmed SARS-CoV-2 infection or an uninfected control (not recorded which).

The sample holds many counts of this clonotype. This rearrangement joins TRBV3-1 to TRBJ2-4, with D possibly matching TRBD1 (6 bases). The CDR3 sequence is 17 residues long. Germline values: CDR1 LGHDT, CDR2 YNNKEL (reference sequence). V lost 3 bases, J lost 4 bases, and 19 bases lay in between. CDR3 protein: CASSQGHQIMQKNIQYF. The DNA for the CDR3 is TGTGCCAGCAGCCAGGGACACCAAATTATGCAGAAAAACATTCAGTACTTC.

This clonotype was recorded at least ten times. The chain uses TRBV30 and TRBJ1-5; 9 bases line up with TRBD1. Germline V gives CDR1 GTSNPN, CDR2 SVGIG (reference sequence). The J segment lost 5 bases and the V segment lost 1 base, leaving 3 bases of the junction unmatched. The CDR3 loop spans 14 amino acids. CDR3 sequence (DNA): TGTGCCTGGAGTGCGACAGGGGGGTATCAGCCCCAGCATTTT. Encoded protein: CAWSATGGYQPQHF.

The chain carries TRBV5-8 and TRBJ1-2; D unclear. CDR1 and CDR2 from the germline V gene are SGHTS and YDEGEE. V was clipped by 5 bases and J by 4 bases, with 6 bases between them. The CDR3 runs 11 residues. The CDR3: CASSPTYGYTF. In DNA, the CDR3 is TGTGCCAGCAGTCCAACCTATGGCTACACCTTC.

This clonotype was observed at least ten times. The V and J genes are TRBV7-2 and TRBJ2-6; 7 bases agree with TRBD2. V gave up 1 base and J gave up 2 bases; unmatched junction bases: 2. The CDR3 runs to 16 residues. The germline CDR1 and CDR2 sequences are SGHTA and FQGNSA. CDR3 sequence: CASSLVGGTGANVLTF. The CDR3 DNA reads as TGTGCCAGCAGCTTAGTGGGAGGGACTGGGGCCAACGTCCTGACTTTC.

This clonotype is labeled medium-sized. This sequence joins TRBV20-1 and TRBJ2-7, with 12 nucleotides matching TRBD2. In germline, CDR1 is DFQATT, CDR2 SNEGSKA (reference sequence). Germline trimming cut 6 bases from V and 6 bases from J; bases unmatched to any gene: 6. The CDR3 is made up of 13 amino acids. DNA for the CDR3: TGCAGTGCCAGGACTAGCGGGGTAGGCGAGCAGTACTTC. It translates to CSARTSGVGEQYF.

This clonotype has just a few counts. The chain has TRBV6-1 and TRBJ1-1; 9 bases line up with TRBD1. This CDR3 is 12 amino acids long. V lost 3 bases, J lost 10 bases, and 3 bases stayed unmatched. The germline CDR1 and CDR2 sequences are MNHNS and SASEGT. CDR3 loop: CASSEGQGRAFF. The DNA of the CDR3 is TGTGCCAGCAGTGAGGGACAGGGTCGAGCTTTCTTT.

Many counts were recorded for this clonotype. J is TRBJ2-4 and V is TRBV28; D is perhaps TRBD1 or TRBD2 (5 bases each). The V gene lost 5 bases and the J gene lost 0 bases, with 14 bases spanning the gap. This CDR3 contains 16 residues. The germline V gene has CDR1 MDHEN and CDR2 SYDVKM. This chain's CDR3 is CASSPRGGLAKNIQYF. The CDR3 DNA follows: TGTGCCAGCAGTCCCCGGGGCGGGCTAGCCAAAAACATTCAGTACTTC.

This clonotype was detected only a few times. The rearrangement uses TRBV6-2 or TRBV6-3 and TRBJ1-5; no firm D call. Germline CDR1 reads MNHEY; CDR2 reads SVGEGT. This CDR3 has 15 amino acids. V lost 5 bases and J 5 bases, leaving 16 bases between the germline ends. This chain's CDR3 is CASSGRKESDQPQHF. The CDR3 DNA reads as TGTGCCAGCAGTGGGCGTAAAGAATCTGATCAGCCCCAGCATTTT.

This clonotype was observed a few times. The chain links TRBV6-2 or TRBV6-3 to TRBJ2-5, with a weak D call TRBD2 (6 bases). The V gene's germline CDR1 is MNHEY and CDR2 SVGEGT. This CDR3 spans 15 amino acids. Between the trimmed V and J ends, which lost 6 bases and 5 bases, there was a span of 19 bases. The CDR3 sequence: CASSPGTLPGETQYF. The CDR3 bases are TGTGCCAGCAGCCCCGGGACTCTACCCGGGGAGACCCAGTACTTC.

This clonotype came up many times. The chain links TRBV6-2 or TRBV6-3 to TRBJ2-1; 7 bases are a match to TRBD1. This CDR3 contains 17 residues. Germline lookup yields CDR1 MNHEY and CDR2 SVGEGT. Losses at the gene ends were 5 bases for V and 2 bases for J; bases not matched to a gene: 12. CDR3 in DNA: TGTGCCAGCAGTGTATACCCGACAGGGAACCCCTACAATGAGCAGTTCTTC. Its translation: CASSVYPTGNPYNEQFF.

In its sample, this clonotype was seen many times. This sequence joins TRBV4-3 and TRBJ2-7, with TRBD2 matching over 9 bases. Germline V lookup: CDR1 LGHNA, CDR2 YSLEER. V shed 0 bases and J 0 bases; nucleotides not matched to a gene: 9. The CDR3 has 18 amino acids. DNA for the CDR3: TGCGCCAGCAGCCAAGACCTCGATGAAGCGGGAGGCTCCTACGAGCAGTACTTC. Protein: CASSQDLDEAGGSYEQYF.

This clonotype appeared many times. The rearrangement uses TRBV5-1 and TRBJ2-7, with no clear D. Between the trimmed V and J ends, which lost 4 bases and 5 bases, there was a span of 10 bases. The CDR3 loop spans 12 amino acids. CDR1 SGHRS and CDR2 YFSETQ come from the germline V gene. CDR3 bases: TGCGCCAGCAGCGTGGGCGGAGACGAGCAGTACTTC. It specifies CASSVGGDEQYF.

This clonotype turned up a few times. The rearrangement links TRBV27 to TRBJ2-7, with D maybe TRBD1 (6 bases). The germline V gene has CDR1 MNHEY and CDR2 SMNVEV (reference sequence). Between the trimmed V and J ends, which lost 4 bases and 0 bases, there was a span of 13 bases. The CDR3 totals 15 residues. CDR3 loop: CASSYRAPSSYEQYF. The CDR3 DNA sequence: TGTGCCAGCAGTTACAGGGCCCCGAGCTCCTACGAGCAGTACTTC.

The gene calls are TRBV7-8 and TRBJ2-5, with 8 bases fitting TRBD1. Germline CDR1 reads SGHVS; CDR2 reads FQNEAQ. CDR3 length: 13 amino acids. The J segment lost 4 bases and the V segment lost 7 bases, leaving 5 bases of the junction unmatched. CDR3 sequence (DNA): TGTGCCAGCACCCGAGACAGGGGAGAGACCCAGTACTTC. Protein sequence: CASTRDRGETQYF.

Ten or more counts support this clonotype. This chain joins TRBV7-9 and TRBJ1-5, with unresolved D. The CDR3 is made up of 12 amino acids. V was cut by 5 bases and J by 6 bases, with 8 bases left in between. CDR1 SEHNR and CDR2 FQNEAQ come from the germline V gene (reference sequence). Here the CDR3 reads CASSLTGQPQHF. DNA for the CDR3: TGTGCCAGCAGCCTAACCGGTCAGCCCCAGCATTTT.

In this sample, this clonotype turned up a few times. The chain combines TRBV4-3 with TRBJ2-2; 14 bases fit TRBD2. Trimming cost V 1 base and J 6 bases; bases outside gene matches: 13. In germline, CDR1 is LGHNA, CDR2 YSLEER. The CDR3 is 20 amino acids. The CDR3: CASSQVGQGLAGGVAGELFF. The CDR3 DNA sequence: TGCGCCAGCAGCCAAGTCGGCCAAGGACTAGCGGGAGGAGTCGCCGGGGAGCTGTTTTTT.

This clonotype was recorded a few times. The V gene is TRBV29-1, the J gene TRBJ1-1; a possible D gene is TRBD1 (5 bases). V was trimmed by 7 bases and J by 4 bases, leaving 16 bases between them. The germline gives CDR1 SQVTM, CDR2 ANQGSEA. The CDR3 sequence is 13 residues long. CDR3 region: CSAQGPPGTEAFF. DNA for the CDR3: TGCAGCGCCCAGGGACCCCCAGGCACTGAAGCTTTCTTT.

This clonotype was picked up a small number of times. The chain has TRBV7-9 and TRBJ2-2; D uncertain. CDR1 and CDR2 (germline): SEHNR, FQNEAQ (reference sequence). V was pared by 5 bases and J by 1 base, with 11 bases between. The CDR3 totals 15 residues. The CDR3 is CASSPEPKNTGELFF. In DNA, the CDR3 is TGTGCCAGCAGCCCGGAGCCCAAGAACACCGGGGAGCTGTTTTTT.